This T cell receptor beta chain was sequenced for a study of blood T cell repertoires in COVID-19. On the study more broadly: The samples span acute and convalescent COVID-19 from the United States, Italy and Spain. Sample material is recorded as cDNA or gDNA derived from T cells, B-cell-depleted T cells, or PBMCs.

Donors were grouped by their self-reported clinical history. TCRdb's copy holds only in-frame clones and misses some; the assay was immunoSEQ multiplex PCR. The sample shows approximately 160,000 clones, approximately 87% of them seen only once. Germline values: CDR1 SEHNR, CDR2 FQNEAQ (reference sequence). Trimming pared 1 base from V and 8 bases from J, leaving 9 bases between. CDR3 length: 13 residues. This sequence joins TRBV7-9 and TRBJ2-1, with D hard to call. The clonotype originates from a woman between 50 and 59 years old who had recovered from COVID-19. The sequenced sample consisted of PBMCs or T cells enriched from blood (not recorded which). Here the CDR3 reads CASSLVLIDEQFF. The CDR3 nucleotides are TGTGCCAGCAGCTTAGTGCTAATCGATGAGCAGTTCTTC.